This is a list of T cell receptor beta chains from one sample in a study of technical replicates of blood from a handful of donors. Data came from immunoSEQ multiplex PCR; TCRdb stores just in-frame clones and leaves some out. This table has approximately 100,000 clones, 95% appearing once. Specimen: T cells isolated from PBMCs. The receptor source for this set is a human donor in good health. Each CDR3 is given with its conserved first and last residue. The order of the fields is J gene, V gene, CDR3 protein.

>TRBJ2-7|TRBV19
CASSIPSGGRNEQYF
>TRBJ1-5|TRBV2
CASLDREWGNQPQHF
>TRBJ1-2|TRBV6-6
CASTESAGVHTF
>TRBJ1-4|TRBV27
CASSLSSGVREKLFF
>TRBJ2-3|TRBV7-2
CASSLPPGGTDTQYF
>TRBJ1-1|TRBV2
CASSDPGGRRMNTEAFF
>TRBJ1-5|TRBV5-6
CASSLRRGQGVNQPQHF
>TRBJ2-7|TRBV5-1
CASSLAPPGPPGGGSYEQYF
>TRBJ2-3|TRBV28
CASSFGGDTQYF
>TRBJ2-7|TRBV10-2
CTSSEVRMSEQYF
>TRBJ1-5|TRBV6-6
CASSRGPFNQPQHF
>TRBJ1-5|TRBV29-1
CSVATGGYQPQHF
>TRBJ2-7|TRBV4-2
CASSQETGVYEQYF
>TRBJ2-7|TRBV7-6
CASSYRQGLPYEQYF
>TRBJ1-4|TRBV19
CASSMRALDEKLFF
>TRBJ1-2|TRBV19
CASSIPGQRSGYTF
>TRBJ2-1|TRBV19
CASSPGSGPYNEQFF
>TRBJ1-2|TRBV7-9
CASSLGLRADYGYTF
>TRBJ1-4|TRBV7-8
CASSLAPNEKLFF
>TRBJ1-2|TRBV19
CASSMRDSFGYGYTF
>TRBJ1-1|TRBV6-5
CASRVGQVNTEAFF
>TRBJ2-1|TRBV4-1
CASSHPGTSGEQFF
>TRBJ1-2|TRBV6-5
CASSPTTGRNYGYTF
>TRBJ2-7|TRBV5-5
CASSLPGSEPYEQYF
>TRBJ2-2|TRBV5-1
CATDAGTSGGNTGELFF
>TRBJ2-7|TRBV18
CASSRQGSISEQYF
>TRBJ1-4|TRBV10-3
CAIGSEATNEKLFF
>TRBJ2-5|TRBV6-6
CASSYRDREETQYF
>TRBJ2-1|TRBV2
CASSGLFNEQFF
>TRBJ1-2|TRBV5-1
CASSLETGTVDGYTF
>TRBJ1-3|TRBV6-1
CASSRSVSGNTIYF
>TRBJ2-4|TRBV5-1
CASSLAGLAEFRLAKNIQYF
>TRBJ2-3|TRBV27
CASSFDPQDSTDTQYF